The 20 T cell receptor beta chains below were found in one sample sequenced in a study of post-analysis software for immune sequencing data. Their antigens remain unidentified. Unique molecular identifiers were present in the TCR beta cDNA libraries. MiXCR was run by TCRdb on the PCR reads, yielding one entry per CDR3 protein. The sample lists more than 350,000 distinct CDR3 sequences; 35% to 45% were seen once. Study-wide findings and caveats: Controls showed lower frequencies than patients for four to six TRBV segments, and TRBV5-6, TRBV5-1 and TRBV20-1 were among these.

Sequenced input: blood. The receptors here all came from a girl aged 2 to 10 with multiple sclerosis.

J is TRBJ2-7 and V is TRBV28; 8 bases map to TRBD2. The better agreement between TRBJ2-5 and the DNA end casts doubt on the J call. Looked up from germline, CDR1 is MDHEN and CDR2 is SYDVKM. The CDR3 is made up of 15 amino acids. The CDR3 reads CASSLPRGGMETQYF. CDR3 DNA: TGTGCCAGCAGCCTCCCCCGGGGGGGCATGGAGACCCAGTACTTC.

In DNA, the CDR3 is TGTGCCAGCAGCTTAGTTTGGGGAGATACGCAGTATTTT. Its translation: CASSLVWGDTQYF. J is TRBJ2-3 and V is TRBV7-8; D is undetermined. In germline, CDR1 is SGHVS, CDR2 FQNEAQ. CDR3 length: 13 residues. Trimming pared 1 base from V and 5 bases from J, leaving 7 bases between.

The V and J genes are TRBV28 and TRBJ2-3, with D unclear. V shed 6 bases and J shed 5 bases, with 18 bases lying between them. Looked up from germline, CDR1 is MDHEN and CDR2 is SYDVKM. The CDR3 covers 15 residues. The CDR3 is CASRTQRMRRDTQYF. The CDR3 DNA sequence: TGTGCCAGCAGAACACAGCGTATGAGAAGAGATACGCAGTATTTT.

The J gene is TRBJ2-7, the V gene TRBV4-1, with unresolved D. The J call is in doubt because the DNA end fits TRBJ2-4 better. CDR3 length equals 20 residues. CDR1 and CDR2 (germline): MGHRA, YSYEKL. In DNA, the CDR3 is TGCGCCAGCAGCCAAGAACGGCAGCCCCAGAGTAAGAGGGCCAAAAACATTCAGTACTTC. It is translated as CASSQERQPQSKRAKNIQYF.

The V call is TRBV7-9, the J call TRBJ1-1, with TRBD1 as a possible D gene (6 bases). Per germline, CDR1 SEHNR and CDR2 FQNEAQ (reference sequence). The CDR3 runs 13 residues. Trimming took off 6 bases at V and 6 bases at J, with 14 bases between the two ends. The CDR3 DNA sequence: TGTGCCAGCAGTTGTACAGGGTGCCCTGAAGCTTTCTTT. Protein: CASSCTGCPEAFF. Full variable domain (missing parts from reference TRBV7-9 and TRBJ1-1): DTGVSQNPRHKITKRGQNVTFRCDPISEHNRLYWYRQTLGQGPEFLTYFQNEAQLEKSRLLSDRFSAERPKGSFSTLEIQRTEQGDSAMYLCASSCTGCPEAFFGQGTRLTVV.

The chain combines TRBV7-2 with TRBJ1-2, with a possible D match to TRBD1 (6 bases). V lost 5 bases and J 4 bases, leaving 20 bases between the germline ends. Germline CDR1 reads SGHTA; CDR2 reads FQGNSA. The CDR3 is 16 amino acids. The CDR3 sequence is CASSARTLGGLYGYTF. The CDR3 region has the DNA TGTGCCAGCAGCGCACGGACCTTGGGGGGGCTCTATGGCTACACCTTC.

The chain couples TRBV9 to TRBJ2-1; TRBD2 matches at 10 bases. CDR3 size: 16 residues. Trimming at V came to 5 bases and at J to 4 bases, leaving 9 bases not matched to a gene. CDR1 SGDLS and CDR2 YYNGEE come from the germline V gene. The CDR3 protein is CASSGSTSGNYNEQFF. Here the CDR3 DNA reads TGTGCCAGCAGTGGCTCCACTAGCGGGAATTACAATGAGCAGTTCTTC. The complete variable domain, with remaining parts taken from reference TRBV9 and TRBJ2-1, reads DSGVTQTPKHLITATGQRVTLRCSPRSGDLSVYWYQQSLDQGLQFLIQYYNGEERAKGNILERFSAQQFPDLHSELNLSSLELGDSALYFCASSGSTSGNYNEQFFGPGTRLTVL.

V and J are TRBV6-2 or TRBV6-3 and TRBJ1-1; 7 nucleotides match TRBD1. Looked up from germline, CDR1 is MNHEY and CDR2 is SVGEGT. The junction had 4 bases not matched to a gene; V was cut back by 3 bases and J by 0 bases. There are 15 residues in the CDR3. CDR3: CASSYSGQVNTEAFF. The DNA of the CDR3 is TGTGCCAGCAGTTATTCTGGACAGGTGAACACTGAAGCTTTCTTT.

This clonotype was observed a handful of times. This chain uses TRBV7-6 with TRBJ2-1; 9 bases fit TRBD1. Germline trimming cut 1 base from V and 7 bases from J; bases unmatched to any gene: 11. The CDR3 runs to 17 residues. Germline V gene lookup returns CDR1 SGHVS and CDR2 FNYEAQ. The CDR3 bases are TGTGCCAGCAGCTTAGGGGGACAGGGACTCATAAGTAATGAGCAGTTCTTC. As protein: CASSLGGQGLISNEQFF.

This clonotype was recorded a few times. The J gene is TRBJ2-3, the V gene TRBV5-1; 9 bases match TRBD2. CDR3 length: 15 amino acids. The V segment lost 1 base and the J segment 8 bases; nucleotides outside the gene matches: 8. Germline lookup yields CDR1 SGHRS and CDR2 YFSETQ. This CDR3 reads CASSLWGLAGSTQYF. The CDR3 DNA follows: TGCGCCAGCAGCTTGTGGGGACTAGCTGGGAGTACGCAGTATTTT.

The chain employs TRBV28 and TRBJ2-4; D is uncertain. The germline V gene encodes CDR1 MDHEN and CDR2 SYDVKM. The CDR3 loop spans 14 amino acids. V was shortened by 6 bases and J by 9 bases, with 18 bases between the two germline ends. Here the CDR3 reads CASSPQLRTFIQYF. CDR3 in DNA: TGTGCCAGCAGCCCACAATTGAGGACGTTCATTCAGTACTTC.

This rearrangement joins TRBV7-3 to TRBJ2-1; D remains unclear. V dropped 4 bases and J dropped 7 bases, with 11 bases sitting between them. Germline lookup yields CDR1 SGHTA and CDR2 FQGTGA. This CDR3 spans 13 amino acids. The CDR3 sequence is CASSSSNINEQFF. As DNA, the CDR3 is TGTGCCAGCAGCTCGTCAAACATTAATGAGCAGTTCTTC.

J is TRBJ1-1 and V is TRBV12-3 or TRBV12-4, with D unresolved. V lost 5 bases and J 0 bases, leaving 13 bases between the germline ends. This CDR3 has 15 amino acids. In nucleotides, the CDR3 is TGTGCCAGCAGTACCATGGGGAAGATGAACACTGAAGCTTTCTTT. Its protein is CASSTMGKMNTEAFF.

This clonotype was counted between two and nine times. J is TRBJ2-3 and V is TRBV7-3; no definite D call. V was clipped by 4 bases and J by 2 bases, with 13 bases between them. Germline CDR1 and CDR2: SGHTA and FQGTGA. The CDR3 extends over 15 amino acids. The CDR3, as DNA: TGTGCCAGCAGCTCAGAAGCGAGTAACACAGATACGCAGTATTTT. This codes for CASSSEASNTDTQYF.

This clonotype has more than one count but fewer than ten. The gene calls are TRBV20-1 and TRBJ2-7; no reliable D call. The ends were cut back, 1 base at V and 2 bases at J, with 15 bases in the middle. There are 15 residues in the CDR3. Germline V CDR1 and CDR2: DFQATT, SNEGSKA (reference sequence). DNA of the CDR3: TGCAGTGCTAGAGCTGAGGAACTGGGCACCTACGAGCAGTACTTC. Its protein is CSARAEELGTYEQYF.

The J gene is TRBJ1-1, the V gene TRBV28, with D possibly being TRBD1 (6 bases). V lost 4 bases to trimming and J lost 4 bases, with 16 bases between them. This CDR3 comprises 15 residues. Looked up from germline, CDR1 is MDHEN and CDR2 is SYDVKM. This CDR3 is CASSSRLTGSTEAFF. In DNA, the CDR3 is TGTGCCAGCAGTTCACGCTTAACAGGGTCCACTGAAGCTTTCTTT.

The gene calls are TRBV6-4 and TRBJ1-5, with D perhaps matching TRBD1 (5 bases). The V gene lost 8 bases and the J gene lost 7 bases, with 15 bases spanning the gap. The germline gives CDR1 MRHNA, CDR2 SNTAGT. This CDR3 spans 13 amino acids. The chain's CDR3 is CASAQSEGQPQHF. The CDR3 DNA reads as TGTGCCAGCGCACAGAGCGAGGGGCAGCCCCAGCATTTT.

This chain joins TRBV14 and TRBJ1-2; D call uncertain. V lost 4 bases to trimming and J lost 5 bases, with 8 bases between them. Germline V CDR1 and CDR2: SGHDN, FVKESK. The CDR3 totals 12 residues. The chain's CDR3 is CASSRQWYGYTF. Written as DNA, the CDR3 is TGTGCCAGCAGCCGTCAATGGTATGGCTACACCTTC.

The chain employs TRBV20-1 and TRBJ1-5, with a tentative D call TRBD1 (6 bases). Trimming shortened V by 5 bases and J by 0 bases, and 11 bases separated the two germline ends. This CDR3 region has 14 residues. Looked up from germline, CDR1 is DFQATT and CDR2 is SNEGSKA (reference sequence). In nucleotides, the CDR3 is TGCAGTGCTGGGACACACTATAGCAATCAGCCCCAGCATTTT. This translates into CSAGTHYSNQPQHF.

V usage is TRBV29-1 and J usage is TRBJ2-7; D may be TRBD2 (6 bases). The end of the DNA aligns better with TRBJ2-5, so the J call may be wrong. CDR3 size: 11 residues. Per the germline V gene, CDR1 is SQVTM and CDR2 is ANQGSEA. The CDR3 spells CSVGEVETQYF. CDR3 bases: TGCAGCGTGGGGGAGGTAGAGACCCAGTACTTC.